Detailed here is one TCR beta chain. What it binds is unknown. The data were taken from a study of cytomegalovirus exposure and HLA in healthy donors. Overall study results and limits: Cytomegalovirus status, reportedly, was diagnosed with high specificity and sensitivity by the classifier. It was found in a later analysis that first-cohort TCR clusters tended to co-occur in the 90 to 150 validation repertoires.

Produced via immunoSEQ multiplex PCR; TCRdb's table is partial and in-frame only. The sample records 60,000 to 75,000 clones, more than 90% being singletons. Sequencing was done on a sample of PBMCs. This receptor was identified in a man aged 18-30 years in good health and CMV-seronegative.

The CDR3 spells CASSREEGLAGHTGELFF. The CDR3 DNA is TGCGCCAGCAGCCGGGAAGAGGGACTAGCGGGTCACACCGGGGAGCTGTTTTTT. The genes are TRBV4-1 and TRBJ2-2, with 12 positions matching TRBD2. V dropped 4 bases and J dropped 3; count of bases not matched to a gene: 9. The CDR3 is made up of 18 amino acids. Germline CDR1 reads MGHRA; CDR2 reads YSYEKL.